This passage covers 10 T cell receptor beta chains from one sample sequenced in a study of cytomegalovirus exposure and HLA in healthy donors (dated by TCRdb to the late 2010s). The library was generated by the immunoSEQ multiplex PCR assay. TCRdb holds this immuneACCESS table with in-frame rearrangements only. Some clones are missing; in checked studies, unresolved V genes explain under half, and the rest has no known cause. The sample has around 70,000 clones on record, 85% to 95% of them singletons. In total, the top ten clones hold around 0.65% of the sample. The sequenced sample was PBMCs. These receptor sequences come from a woman aged 18-30 years in good health and CMV-seronegative.

The CDR3 sequence: CASSPIGERQGSTDTQYF. CDR3 coding DNA: TGTGCCAGCAGCCCGATTGGAGAAAGACAGGGGAGCACAGATACGCAGTATTTT. The J gene is TRBJ2-3, the V gene TRBV5-4; 8 positions agree with TRBD1. The ends lost 4 bases at V and 0 bases at J; junction bases unmatched: 13. The CDR3 consists of 18 residues. Germline CDR1 and CDR2: SGHNT and YYREEE (reference sequence).

This chain joins TRBV13 and TRBJ2-5; 8 nucleotides align to TRBD1. Looked up from germline, CDR1 is PRHDT and CDR2 is FYEKMQ (reference sequence). The CDR3 covers 14 residues. V dropped 5 bases and J dropped 1; count of bases not matched to a gene: 3. CDR3 sequence reads: CASSRDRRQETQYF. CDR3 sequence (DNA): TGTGCCAGCAGCCGGGACAGGCGCCAAGAGACCCAGTACTTC.

The V gene is TRBV6-4, the J gene TRBJ2-1; D not certain. The length of the CDR3 is 14 residues. Germline-derived CDR1 and CDR2 are MRHNA and SNTAGT. V lost 4 bases to trimming and J lost 9 bases, with 16 bases between them. CDR3 loop: CASSAGRGITEQFF. CDR3 nucleotide sequence: TGTGCCAGCAGTGCCGGAAGAGGAATTACTGAGCAGTTCTTC.

The chain joins TRBV28 to TRBJ2-7; the D gene is possibly TRBD2 (6 bases). Germline V lookup: CDR1 MDHEN, CDR2 SYDVKM. The ends were cut back, 5 bases at V and 2 bases at J, with 13 bases in the middle. The CDR3 spans 14 residues. CDR3 nucleotide sequence: TGTGCCAGCAGTCCTCCCGGGGAGGCCTACGAGCAGTACTTC. Translating it yields CASSPPGEAYEQYF.

The chain couples TRBV7-8 to TRBJ2-3; maybe TRBD2 (5 bases). The CDR3 length is 14 residues. Trimming shortened V by 3 bases and J by 5 bases, and 12 bases separated the two germline ends. Germline V gives CDR1 SGHVS, CDR2 FQNEAQ. CDR3 DNA: TGTGCCAGCAGCTTTAGCGTTTCCGGAGATACGCAGTATTTT. This translates into CASSFSVSGDTQYF.

The rearrangement joins TRBV11-3 to TRBJ2-2; 11 bases line up with TRBD2. After removal of 5 bases from V and 0 bases from J, the junction contained 5 bases not matched to a gene. Germline V CDR1 and CDR2: SGHNT, YENEEA. The CDR3 consists of 17 residues. The CDR3 region has the DNA TGTGCCAGCAGCCCGGCTAGCGGGGGGACGAACACCGGGGAGCTGTTTTTT. Amino acid sequence: CASSPASGGTNTGELFF.

This chain uses TRBV28 with TRBJ2-1; maybe TRBD2 (5 bases). CDR1 is MDHEN and CDR2 is SYDVKM in the germline V gene. The ends were cut back, 6 bases at V and 7 bases at J, with 16 bases in the middle. The CDR3 sequence is 14 residues long. CDR3 sequence (DNA): TGTGCCAGCAGCCTTAACCCGGGGATTAATGAGCAGTTCTTC. It codes for CASSLNPGINEQFF.

V is TRBV11-3 and J is TRBJ2-2; D is ambiguous. This CDR3 has 13 amino acids. V was shortened by 5 bases and J by 3 bases, with 7 bases between the two germline ends. Germline values: CDR1 SGHNT, CDR2 YENEEA. The CDR3: CASSPQHTGELFF. In DNA, the CDR3 is TGTGCCAGCAGCCCACAGCACACCGGGGAGCTGTTTTTT. Supplemented by reference TRBV11-3 and TRBJ2-2, the full variable domain reads EAGVVQSPRYKIIEKKQPVAFWCNPISGHNTLYWYLQNLGQGPELLIRYENEEAVDDSQLPKDRFSAERLKGVDSTLKIQPAELGDSAVYLCASSPQHTGELFFGEGSRLTVL.

This chain uses TRBV6-4 with TRBJ1-6; TRBD1 agrees at 9 bases. This CDR3 has 15 residues. Germline trimming cut 0 bases from V and 7 bases from J; bases unmatched to any gene: 1. CDR1 is MRHNA, CDR2 SNTAGT, per germline. This chain's CDR3 is CASSDSTGGNSPLHF. Written as DNA, the CDR3 is TGTGCCAGCAGTGACTCAACAGGGGGCAATTCACCCCTCCACTTT.

Only one count was recorded for this clone. The rearrangement joins TRBV4-3 to TRBJ2-3; D is unresolved. Germline CDR1 reads LGHNA; CDR2 reads YSLEER. V lost 1 base, J lost 0 bases, and 5 bases lay in between. The CDR3 is 14 amino acids. The CDR3 protein is CASSQAYSTDTQYF. The CDR3, as DNA: TGCGCCAGCAGCCAAGCTTATAGCACAGATACGCAGTATTTT.